This TCR beta chain was observed in a study of T cell repertoires in cytomegalovirus infection. Germline CDR1 is SGHVS and CDR2 is FQNEAQ. Trimming at V came to 5 bases and at J to 7 bases, leaving 13 bases not matched to a gene. This CDR3 spans 16 amino acids. Comments on this clonotype: The antigen is not known.

TCRdb processed the reads anew with MiXCR; each CDR3 protein has one entry. The table lists 45,000 to 55,000 distinct CDR3 sequences, approximately 20% of them singletons, with approximately 55% in the top ten. This clonotype was obtained from a human donor in good health (CMV status not recorded). Some clones in this sample may be carry-over from other donors' samples. This rearrangement joins TRBV7-8 to TRBJ2-1, with 8 bases aligning to TRBD2. The specimen was CD8+ T cells from cultured PBMCs, collected from culture after CMV antigen stimulation. Here the CDR3 DNA reads TGTGCCAGCAGCGCCTATACTAGCGGTGGAGGGAATGAGCAGTTCTTC. Protein product: CASSAYTSGGGNEQFF.